A selection of T cell receptor beta chains follows, all from one sample in a study of post-analysis software for immune sequencing data. TCRdb processed the PCR reads anew with MiXCR; each CDR3 protein has one entry. The data show hundreds of thousands of distinct CDR3 sequences, just under 30% seen once. The source material was blood. All receptors come from a girl aged 10-17 years with multiple sclerosis. The CDR3 runs from the conserved cysteine through the conserved F or W. D genes are given only for firm matches. Size values are once, few and many counts, or a class for expanded clones, and some rows have none.

clone_size	cdr3_length	j_call	v_call	d_call	cdr3_aa	cdr3_nt
NA	16	TRBJ1-3	TRBV5-6	TRBD1	CASSLGQGVLGNTIYF	TGTGCCAGCAGCTTGGGACAGGGGGTGTTGGGAAACACCATATATTTT
NA	16	TRBJ2-5	TRBV6-2/TRBV6-3	TRBD2	CASGRATSGVRETQYF	TGTGCCAGCGGGCGCGCGACTAGCGGGGTTCGTGAGACCCAGTACTTC
few	19	TRBJ2-7	TRBV9	NA	CASSEQDRVGGIGSYEQYF	TGTGCCAGCAGCGAACAAGACAGGGTCGGGGGCATTGGCTCCTACGAGCAGTACTTC
once	16	TRBJ2-3	TRBV7-6	NA	CASSPVEGERTDTQYF	TGTGCCAGCAGCCCAGTGGAAGGAGAGAGAACAGATACGCAGTATTTT
few	15	TRBJ2-3	TRBV5-1	NA	CASSLVAANGDTQYF	TGCGCCAGCAGCTTGGTGGCAGCTAATGGGGATACGCAGTATTTT
few	16	TRBJ2-5	TRBV27	TRBD2	CASSLAGGPRKETQYF	TGTGCCAGCAGTCTAGCGGGAGGGCCGAGGAAAGAGACCCAGTACTTC
many	14	TRBJ2-7	TRBV29-1	NA	CSVVTGDYSYEQYF	TGCAGCGTCGTGACAGGTGACTACTCCTACGAGCAGTACTTC
NA	15	TRBJ2-7	TRBV6-5	NA	CASRDRGWSSYEQYF	TGTGCCAGCAGAGATCGGGGGTGGAGCTCCTACGAGCAGTACTTC
few	14	TRBJ1-1	TRBV7-2	NA	CASSLAGESGEAFF	TGTGCCAGCAGCTTAGCGGGGGAATCGGGTGAAGCTTTCTTT
few	14	TRBJ2-3	TRBV7-2	NA	CASSPYRTADTQYF	TGTGCCAGCAGCCCCTACCGGACAGCAGATACGCAGTATTTT
NA	14	TRBJ1-2	TRBV20-1	TRBD1	CSADRTGGGYGYTF	TGCAGTGCTGATAGGACAGGGGGCGGCTATGGCTACACCTTC
once	14	TRBJ1-4	TRBV3-1	NA	CASSQEIRAEKLFF	TGTGCCAGCAGCCAAGAGATCAGGGCTGAAAAACTGTTTTTT
few	16	TRBJ2-5	TRBV7-2	TRBD2	CASSLVTGGPEETQYF	TGTGCCAGCAGCTTAGTAACGGGAGGGCCGGAAGAGACCCAGTACTTC
NA	13	TRBJ2-7	TRBV28	NA	CASSPQTPYEQYF	TGTGCCAGCAGCCCCCAAACTCCCTACGAGCAGTACTTC
NA	15	TRBJ2-1	TRBV20-1	TRBD2	CSANVVAGAYNEQFF	TGCAGTGCCAACGTCGTAGCGGGAGCCTACAATGAGCAGTTCTTC
few	16	TRBJ2-1	TRBV25-1	NA	CASSGRGGNSYNEQFF	TGTGCCAGCAGTGGAAGGGGCGGAAACTCCTACAATGAGCAGTTCTTC
NA	15	TRBJ2-6	TRBV5-4	NA	CASSLSQPGANVLTF	TGTGCCAGCAGCTTATCGCAGCCTGGGGCCAACGTCCTGACTTTC
once	17	TRBJ2-1	TRBV15	TRBD2	CATSRDVREYPQETQFF	TGTGCCACCAGCAGAGATGTGCGGGAGTACCCACAAGAGACCCAGTTCTTC
many	11	TRBJ1-1	TRBV20-1	NA	CSARRNTEAFF	TGCAGTGCTAGGCGGAACACTGAAGCTTTCTTT
NA	16	TRBJ2-2	TRBV5-8	TRBD1	CASSLYSGGRTGELFF	TGTGCCAGCAGCTTGTACTCAGGGGGCCGCACCGGGGAGCTGTTTTTT
NA	16	TRBJ2-2	TRBV7-7	NA	CASSSASGPNTGELFF	TGTGCCAGCAGCTCAGCAAGTGGGCCGAACACCGGGGAGCTGTTTTTT
NA	15	TRBJ2-7	TRBV9	NA	CASSWGAESSYEQYF	TGTGCCAGCAGCTGGGGGGCCGAAAGCTCCTACGAGCAGTACTTC
NA	16	TRBJ2-1	TRBV7-2	TRBD2	CASRTSSGGSCNEQFF	TGTGCCAGCAGAACCTCTAGCGGGGGGTCCTGCAATGAGCAGTTCTTC
few	12	TRBJ2-6	TRBV29-1	NA	CSVLLGANVLTF	TGCAGCGTTCTACTCGGGGCCAACGTCCTGACTTTC